The 29 T cell receptor beta chains below were found in one sample sequenced in a study of Graves' ophthalmopathy and Graves' hyperthyroidism. For repertoire sequencing, the TCR beta CDR3 regions were amplified from RNA transcripts. RT-PCR with HTBI primers came first, then second-round multiplex PCR. MiXCR, applied by TCRdb to the multiplex PCR reads, yields one record per CDR3 protein. Of around 600,000 distinct CDR3 sequences in the sample, 35% to 45% were seen once. Sequenced input: peripheral blood. These receptors were collected from an adult man with Graves' ophthalmopathy.

This clonotype was counted ten times or more. The chain employs TRBV29-1 and TRBJ1-2; D is uncertain. Trimming shortened V by 2 bases and J by 4 bases, and 8 bases separated the two germline ends. Germline lookup yields CDR1 SQVTM and CDR2 ANQGSEA. CDR3 length: 12 amino acids. The CDR3, as DNA: TGCAGCGTTGAAAGGGAGGGCTATGGCTACACCTTC. Translating gives CSVEREGYGYTF.

The chain has TRBV7-6 and TRBJ1-4; maybe TRBD1 (6 bases). The ends were cut back, 5 bases at V and 5 bases at J, with 21 bases in the middle. Germline V gene sequence: CDR1 SGHVS, CDR2 FNYEAQ. The CDR3 contains 17 residues. CDR3: CASSDRIPGTMNEKLFF. The CDR3 DNA is TGTGCCAGCAGCGATCGAATCCCCGGGACAATGAATGAAAAACTGTTTTTT.

This clonotype was seen ten or more times. This chain uses TRBV9 with TRBJ1-1; a possible D gene is TRBD1 (6 bases). The CDR3 consists of 15 residues. The germline V and J ends were trimmed by 0 bases and 0 bases, with 9 bases remaining between them. Germline V gives CDR1 SGDLS, CDR2 YYNGEE. CDR3 nucleotide sequence: TGTGCCAGCAGCGTAGCGGGGACATTGAACACTGAAGCTTTCTTT. It yields the protein CASSVAGTLNTEAFF. The full variable domain, in which reference TRBV9 and TRBJ1-1 provide the parts outside the CDR3, is DSGVTQTPKHLITATGQRVTLRCSPRSGDLSVYWYQQSLDQGLQFLIQYYNGEERAKGNILERFSAQQFPDLHSELNLSSLELGDSALYFCASSVAGTLNTEAFFGQGTRLTVV.

This clonotype was detected many times. The chain has TRBV20-1 and TRBJ1-2; possibly TRBD1 for D (6 bases). Looked up from germline, CDR1 is DFQATT and CDR2 is SNEGSKA (reference sequence). Trimming left V 0 bases short and J 8 bases short, with 19 bases between. The CDR3 covers 15 residues. In DNA, the CDR3 is TGCAGTGCTAGAGATGACTCAGGGGATCGTCGGGGCTACACCTTC. Translating it yields CSARDDSGDRRGYTF.

This clonotype was counted only a few times. This chain links TRBV5-1 with TRBJ2-2; tentatively, D is TRBD2 (5 bases). V lost 0 bases and J lost 3, with 6 bases in between. The CDR3 has 14 amino acids. Germline CDR1 and CDR2: SGHRS and YFSETQ. Here the CDR3 reads CASSLDGDTGELFF. As DNA, the CDR3 is TGCGCCAGCAGCTTGGACGGGGACACCGGGGAGCTGTTTTTT.

The sample holds a few counts of this clonotype. The chain combines TRBV5-4 with TRBJ2-5; TRBD2 agrees at 8 bases. The CDR3 loop spans 15 amino acids. Trimming took 0 bases from V and 4 from J; bases not matched to a gene: 5. Germline V gene lookup returns CDR1 SGHNT and CDR2 YYREEE (reference sequence). Here the CDR3 reads CASSLGSGAIETQYF. CDR3 nucleotides: TGTGCCAGCAGCTTGGGTAGCGGGGCGATAGAGACCCAGTACTTC.

The rearrangement joins TRBV20-1 to TRBJ1-2, with 8 bases that match TRBD1. The CDR3 is 15 amino acids. Trimming at V came to 5 bases and at J to 1 base, leaving 9 bases not matched to a gene. In germline, CDR1 is DFQATT, CDR2 SNEGSKA (reference sequence). CDR3 DNA: TGCAGTGCTCCGGGACAGGAGACAGATAACTATGGCTACACCTTC. This encodes CSAPGQETDNYGYTF.

The chain links TRBV5-7 to TRBJ2-5; D perhaps matches TRBD2 (6 bases). TRBV5-7 is an ORF, and what it does is uncertain. The V end was cut by 10 bases, the J end by 1 base, with 17 bases between. This CDR3 contains 14 residues. The CDR3 spells CAWSVHSGQETQYF. DNA of the CDR3: TGTGCCTGGAGTGTTCATAGCGGCCAAGAGACCCAGTACTTC.

The chain recombines TRBV25-1 with TRBJ1-1; D possibly corresponds to TRBD1 (5 bases). This CDR3 has 12 amino acids. V gave up 4 bases and J gave up 8 bases, with 11 bases separating them. Germline V gene lookup returns CDR1 MGHDK and CDR2 SYGVNS. The CDR3 loop reads CASSGQSTEAFF. CDR3 nucleotide sequence: TGTGCCAGCAGTGGACAGAGCACAGAAGCTTTCTTT.

This clonotype occurred many times. This chain joins TRBV5-1 and TRBJ2-7; D unresolved. V was cut by 0 bases and J by 2 bases, with 12 bases left in between. The germline CDR1 and CDR2 sequences are SGHRS and YFSETQ. The CDR3 covers 15 residues. This chain's CDR3 is CASSLALGETYEQYF. For the CDR3, the DNA is TGCGCCAGCAGCTTGGCCCTTGGGGAAACCTACGAGCAGTACTTC.

This clonotype was counted only a few times. The chain joins TRBV9 to TRBJ2-7; 7 bases agree with TRBD1. V shed 4 bases, J shed 2 bases, and the junction held 12 bases outside the gene matches. The CDR3 sequence is 16 residues long. In germline, CDR1 is SGDLS, CDR2 YYNGEE. The CDR3 is CASSQNPRDSTYEQYF. The CDR3 DNA reads as TGTGCCAGCAGCCAAAACCCCAGGGACAGTACCTACGAGCAGTACTTC.

The rearrangement uses TRBV7-8 and TRBJ1-5, with D possibly TRBD1 on 5 matching bases. The CDR3 has 13 amino acids. V was pared by 8 bases and J by 11 bases, with 19 bases between. Germline V gene sequence: CDR1 SGHVS, CDR2 FQNEAQ. The CDR3 DNA sequence: TGTGCCAGCTTGAAGGGGTGGGAAGAGACCCAGCATTTT. Translation: CASLKGWEETQHF.

Turning to this clonotype: This sequence may be a read error, since a much larger clone differs from it by one base. The CDR3 DNA follows: TGTGCCATCAGTGAGATAAGGAACTCGGAAGCTTTCTTT. Translated: CAISEIRNSEAFF. The chain recombines TRBV10-3 with TRBJ1-1; D call uncertain. The CDR3 totals 13 residues. With 2 bases removed from V and 8 bases from J, the gap between germline ends came to 12 bases. Germline loops: CDR1 ENHRY, CDR2 SYGVKD.

This clonotype came up many times. The chain links TRBV25-1 to TRBJ1-1; D is uncertain. The CDR3 has 20 amino acids. The germline V gene has CDR1 MGHDK and CDR2 SYGVNS. V was pared by 2 bases and J by 3 bases, with 28 bases between. CDR3 in amino acids: CASSERNGCSPGSDDTEAFF. The CDR3 nucleotides read TGTGCCAGCAGTGAAAGAAATGGGTGTAGTCCGGGATCGGATGACACTGAAGCTTTCTTT.

The chain joins TRBV6-1 to TRBJ1-2; 7 bases align to TRBD1. With V trimmed by 6 bases and J by 4 bases, 5 bases remained unmatched. Germline CDR1 MNHNS, CDR2 SASEGT. CDR3 length: 13 amino acids. Here the CDR3 DNA reads TGTGCCAGCAGAAACAGGGGAACCTATGGCTACACCTTC. This encodes CASRNRGTYGYTF.

This clonotype was seen a handful of times. The chain employs TRBV6-5 and TRBJ1-1; D might be TRBD1 (5 bases). CDR1 and CDR2 (germline): MNHEY, SVGAGI. The V gene lost 4 bases and the J gene lost 3 bases, with 12 bases spanning the gap. The CDR3 runs to 14 residues. The CDR3 nucleotides read TGTGCCAGCAGTTCCGACAGAGGGGACACTGAAGCTTTCTTT. Protein: CASSSDRGDTEAFF.

This clonotype was counted at least ten times. The rearrangement links TRBV7-2 to TRBJ2-5, with D unclear. The CDR3 extends over 14 amino acids. With 3 bases removed from V and 2 bases from J, the gap between germline ends came to 10 bases. Germline V lookup: CDR1 SGHTA, CDR2 FQGNSA. CDR3 in DNA: TGTGCCAGCAGCTTGTCGGGTGGGCAAGAGACCCAGTACTTC. This encodes CASSLSGGQETQYF.

To note about this clonotype: Because the CDR3 is missing its conserved closing phenylalanine or tryptophan, this is likely a read error. No DNA is shown, since the ends of the CDR3 on it are uncertain; the CDR3 is the one TCRdb lists. The chain recombines TRBV19 with TRBJ2-6; TRBD2, the table's D call, lacks a check against the DNA. The germline gives CDR1 LNHDA, CDR2 SQIVND (reference sequence). From its first to its last residue, the CDR3 has 12 amino acids. CDR3 residues: CASGTSGASANT.

This clonotype was seen a few times. The chain couples TRBV29-1 to TRBJ2-5; possible D gene TRBD1, 8 bases. CDR1 is SQVTM, CDR2 ANQGSEA, per germline. The CDR3 contains 13 residues. V shed 5 bases and J shed 2 bases, with 12 bases lying between them. The CDR3 DNA follows: TGCAGCGTTACAGGGGGAGGGCAAGAGACCCAGTACTTC. Protein sequence: CSVTGGGQETQYF.

As for this clonotype: The junction shows a germline mismatch at one end, possibly a read error. The V and J genes are TRBV10-3 and TRBJ1-5; D is ambiguous. Germline values: CDR1 ENHRY, CDR2 SYGVKD. The CDR3 is 15 residues long. In nucleotides, the CDR3 is TGTGCCAGCAGTTACTCGACCGATAGCAATCAGTCCCAGCATTTT. Translated, it gives CASSYSTDSNQSQHF.

The gene calls are TRBV24-1 and TRBJ1-2; 9 bases are a match to TRBD1. This CDR3 has 15 amino acids. Losses at the gene ends were 3 bases for V and 8 bases for J; bases not matched to a gene: 9. Germline assignment: CDR1 KGHDR and CDR2 SFDVKD. CDR3 in amino acids: CATSDAGTGSWGYTF. The CDR3 DNA sequence: TGTGCCACCAGTGATGCAGGGACAGGGTCGTGGGGCTACACCTTC.

The CDR3 nucleotides read TGTGCCTGGAGCTTCGGGCAGGGACGTTTTCTGACCCAGCATTTT. Its translation: CAWSFGQGRFLTQHF. This chain joins TRBV7-9 and TRBJ1-5; TRBD1 might be the D (5 bases). The CDR3 is 15 residues long. Trimming cost V 11 bases and J 11 bases, with 28 bases left between them. From germline, CDR1 is SEHNR and CDR2 FQNEAQ (reference sequence). Based on the CDR3 plus reference TRBV7-9 and TRBJ1-5, the full variable domain is DTGVSQNPRHKITKRGQNVTFRCDPISEHNRLYWYRQTLGQGPEFLTYFQNEAQLEKSRLLSDRFSAERPKGSFSTLEIQRTEQGDSAMYLCAWSFGQGRFLTQHFGDGTRLSIL.

This clonotype showed up many times. J is TRBJ1-1 and V is TRBV7-9; D gene uncertain. V lost 5 bases and J lost 7, with 11 bases in between. The CDR3 totals 12 residues. CDR1 and CDR2 (germline): SEHNR, FQNEAQ (reference sequence). The CDR3 coding sequence is TGTGCCAGCAGCCCGATTGACGGTGAAGCTTTCTTT. Its protein is CASSPIDGEAFF.

This clonotype was detected ten times or more. A read error may be the cause here, since a much bigger clone is one base away. The genes are TRBV7-9 and TRBJ1-6, with 8 nucleotides matching TRBD1. V trimming: 4 bases; J trimming: 8 bases; junction bases outside the gene matches: 4. Looked up from germline, CDR1 is SEHNR and CDR2 is FQNEAQ (reference sequence). There are 14 residues in the CDR3. The CDR3, as DNA: TGTGCCAGCAGCTCGGACAGGGTGGATTCACCCCTCCACTTT. It yields the protein CASSSDRVDSPLHF.

This clonotype was counted many times. The genes are TRBV5-1 and TRBJ2-7; D possibly corresponds to TRBD2 (5 bases). Germline V gives CDR1 SGHRS, CDR2 YFSETQ. This CDR3 is built from 11 residues. Trimming cost V 4 bases and J 8 bases, with 10 bases left between them. CDR3 region: CASSREGKQYF. For the CDR3, the DNA is TGCGCCAGCAGCAGAGAGGGCAAGCAGTACTTC.

Only a few counts were recorded for this clonotype. The chain carries TRBV20-1 and TRBJ2-7, with 9 positions matching TRBD1. The CDR3 sequence is 15 residues long. The germline V gene encodes CDR1 DFQATT and CDR2 SNEGSKA (reference sequence). Trimming cost V 2 bases and J 4 bases; bases outside gene matches: 9. CDR3 sequence: CSARLAGTGRYEQYF. CDR3 sequence (DNA): TGCAGTGCTAGATTGGCCGGGACAGGGCGGTACGAGCAGTACTTC.

Comments on this clonotype: It may be a read error: a sequence one base away is much more abundant. The V gene is TRBV7-8, the J gene TRBJ2-7, with TRBD1 as a possible D gene (6 bases). The CDR3 has 14 residues. Between the trimmed V and J ends, which lost 3 bases and 2 bases, there was a span of 11 bases. The germline gives CDR1 SGHVS, CDR2 FQNEAQ. CDR3 sequence reads: CASSFGGLPYEQYF. The CDR3 nucleotides are TGTGCCAGCAGCTTTGGGGGCCTCCCCTACGAGCAGTACTTC.

The gene calls are TRBV15 and TRBJ1-5, with D hard to call. The germline CDR1 and CDR2 sequences are LNHNV and YYDKDF (reference sequence). CDR3 length equals 15 residues. Trimming left V 0 bases short and J 7 bases short, with 13 bases between. CDR3 protein: CATSRELAGGQPQHF. CDR3 bases: TGTGCCACCAGCAGAGAACTAGCGGGAGGGCAGCCCCAGCATTTT.

This clonotype occurred a few times. The chain employs TRBV10-3 and TRBJ1-2; D is unresolved. The germline V gene has CDR1 ENHRY and CDR2 SYGVKD. The CDR3 runs 15 residues. Trimming shortened V by 0 bases and J by 5 bases, and 13 bases separated the two germline ends. CDR3: CAISESNGMGYGYTF. In nucleotides, the CDR3 is TGTGCCATCAGTGAGTCGAATGGGATGGGTTATGGCTACACCTTC.